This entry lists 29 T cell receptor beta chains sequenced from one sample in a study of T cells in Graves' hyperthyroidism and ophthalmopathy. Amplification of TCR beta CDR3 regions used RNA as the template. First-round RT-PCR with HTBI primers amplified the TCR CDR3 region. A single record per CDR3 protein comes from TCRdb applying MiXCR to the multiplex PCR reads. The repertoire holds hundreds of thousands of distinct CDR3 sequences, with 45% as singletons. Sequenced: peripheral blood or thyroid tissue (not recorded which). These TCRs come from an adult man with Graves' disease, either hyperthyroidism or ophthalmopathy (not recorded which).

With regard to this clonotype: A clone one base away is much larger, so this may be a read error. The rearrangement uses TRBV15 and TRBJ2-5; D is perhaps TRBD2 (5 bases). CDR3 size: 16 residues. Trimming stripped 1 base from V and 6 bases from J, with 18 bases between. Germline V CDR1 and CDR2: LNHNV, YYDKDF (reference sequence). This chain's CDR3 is CATSRGGTGSWKTQYF. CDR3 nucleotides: TGTGCCACCAGCAGAGGGGGAACGGGGAGTTGGAAGACCCAGTACTTC.

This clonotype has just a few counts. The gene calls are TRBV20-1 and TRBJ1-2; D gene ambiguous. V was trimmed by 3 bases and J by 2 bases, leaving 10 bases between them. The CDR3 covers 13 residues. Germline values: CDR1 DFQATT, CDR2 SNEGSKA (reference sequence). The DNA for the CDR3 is TGCAGTGCTAGGGAACATGAAAACTATGGCTACACCTTC. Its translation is CSAREHENYGYTF.

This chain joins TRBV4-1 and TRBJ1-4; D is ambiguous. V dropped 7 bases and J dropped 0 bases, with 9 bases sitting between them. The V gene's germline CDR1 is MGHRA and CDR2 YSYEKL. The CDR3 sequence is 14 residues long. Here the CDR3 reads CASTPEATNEKLFF. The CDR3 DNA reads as TGCGCCAGCACCCCAGAGGCAACTAATGAAAAACTGTTTTTT.

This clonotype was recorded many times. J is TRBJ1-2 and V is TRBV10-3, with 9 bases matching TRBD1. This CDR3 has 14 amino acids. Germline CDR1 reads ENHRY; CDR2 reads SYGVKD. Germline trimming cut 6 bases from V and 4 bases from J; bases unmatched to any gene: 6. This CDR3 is CAISSDRGTYGYTF. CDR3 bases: TGTGCCATCAGCAGCGACAGGGGGACCTATGGCTACACCTTC.

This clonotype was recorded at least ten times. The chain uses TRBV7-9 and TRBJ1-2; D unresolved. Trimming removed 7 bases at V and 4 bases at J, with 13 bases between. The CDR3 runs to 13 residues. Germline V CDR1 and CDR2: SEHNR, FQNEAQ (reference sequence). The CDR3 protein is CASIPTWGYGYTF. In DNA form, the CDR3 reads TGTGCCAGCATCCCAACCTGGGGCTATGGCTACACCTTC.

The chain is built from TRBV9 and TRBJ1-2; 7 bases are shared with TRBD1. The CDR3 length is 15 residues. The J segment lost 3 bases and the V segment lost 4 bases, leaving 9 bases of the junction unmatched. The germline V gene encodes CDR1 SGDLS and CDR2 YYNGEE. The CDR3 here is CASSSKGAPDYGYTF. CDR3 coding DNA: TGTGCCAGCAGCTCCAAGGGGGCGCCGGACTATGGCTACACCTTC. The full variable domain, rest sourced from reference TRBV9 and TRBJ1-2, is DSGVTQTPKHLITATGQRVTLRCSPRSGDLSVYWYQQSLDQGLQFLIQYYNGEERAKGNILERFSAQQFPDLHSELNLSSLELGDSALYFCASSSKGAPDYGYTFGSGTRLTVV.

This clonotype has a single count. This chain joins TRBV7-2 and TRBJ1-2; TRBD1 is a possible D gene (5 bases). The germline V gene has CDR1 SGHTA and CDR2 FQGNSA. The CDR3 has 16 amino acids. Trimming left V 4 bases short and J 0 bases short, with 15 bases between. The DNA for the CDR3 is TGTGCCAGCAGCTCGCTCCGGGACGGAACTAACTATGGCTACACCTTC. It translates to CASSSLRDGTNYGYTF. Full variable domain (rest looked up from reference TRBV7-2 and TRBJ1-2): GAGVSQSPSNKVTEKGKDVELRCDPISGHTALYWYRQSLGQGLEFLIYFQGNSAPDKSGLPSDRFSAERTGGSVSTLTIQRTQQEDSAVYLCASSSLRDGTNYGYTFGSGTRLTVV.

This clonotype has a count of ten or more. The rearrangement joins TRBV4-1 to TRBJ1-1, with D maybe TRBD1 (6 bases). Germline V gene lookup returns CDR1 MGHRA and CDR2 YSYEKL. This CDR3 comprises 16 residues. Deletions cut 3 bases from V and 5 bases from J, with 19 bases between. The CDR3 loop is CASSQEMTGRKTEAFF. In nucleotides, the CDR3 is TGCGCCAGCAGCCAGGAGATGACAGGAAGAAAGACTGAAGCTTTCTTT.

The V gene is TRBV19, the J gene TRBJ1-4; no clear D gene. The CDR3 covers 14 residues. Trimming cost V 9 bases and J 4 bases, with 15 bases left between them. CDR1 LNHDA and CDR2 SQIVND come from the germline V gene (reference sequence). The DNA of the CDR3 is TGTGCCAGCTCCTCGCCAGGCTATAATGAAAAACTGTTTTTT. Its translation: CASSSPGYNEKLFF.

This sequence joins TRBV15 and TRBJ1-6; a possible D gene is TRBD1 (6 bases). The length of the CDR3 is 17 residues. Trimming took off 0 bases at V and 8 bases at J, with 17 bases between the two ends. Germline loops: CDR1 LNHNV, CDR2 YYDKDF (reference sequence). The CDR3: CATSREGGTGRDSPLHF. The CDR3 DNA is TGTGCCACCAGCAGAGAGGGGGGTACAGGGAGGGATTCACCCCTCCACTTT.

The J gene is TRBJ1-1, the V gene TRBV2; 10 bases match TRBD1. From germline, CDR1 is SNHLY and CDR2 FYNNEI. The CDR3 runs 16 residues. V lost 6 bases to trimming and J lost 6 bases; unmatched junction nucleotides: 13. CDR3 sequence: CASSHDRGQGLPEAFF. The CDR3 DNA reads TGTGCCAGCAGCCACGACAGGGGACAGGGGCTTCCTGAAGCTTTCTTT.

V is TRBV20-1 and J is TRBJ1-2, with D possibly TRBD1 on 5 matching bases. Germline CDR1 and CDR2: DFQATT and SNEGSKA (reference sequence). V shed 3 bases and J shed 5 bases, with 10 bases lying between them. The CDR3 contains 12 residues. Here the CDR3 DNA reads TGCAGTGCTAGGGGGCCAGTTTATGGCTACACCTTC. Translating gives CSARGPVYGYTF.

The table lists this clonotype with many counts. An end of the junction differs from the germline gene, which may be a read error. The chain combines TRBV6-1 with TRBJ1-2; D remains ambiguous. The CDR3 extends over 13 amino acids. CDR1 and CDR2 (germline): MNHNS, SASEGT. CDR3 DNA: TGCGCCAGCAGTGAGAGGCTTAACTATGGCTACACCTTC. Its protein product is CASSERLNYGYTF.

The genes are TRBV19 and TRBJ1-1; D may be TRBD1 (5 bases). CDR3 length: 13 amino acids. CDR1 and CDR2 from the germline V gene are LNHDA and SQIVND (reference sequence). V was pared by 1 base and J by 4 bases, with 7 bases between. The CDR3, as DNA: TGTGCCAGTAGTATAGTGGGGACCACTGAAGCTTTCTTT. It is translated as CASSIVGTTEAFF.

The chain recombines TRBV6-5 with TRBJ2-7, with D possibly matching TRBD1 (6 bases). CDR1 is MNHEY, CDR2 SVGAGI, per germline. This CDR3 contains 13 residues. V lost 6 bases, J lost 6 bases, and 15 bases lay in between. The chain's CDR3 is CASSHVYRAEQYF. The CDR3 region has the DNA TGTGCCAGCAGCCATGTGTACAGGGCCGAGCAGTACTTC.

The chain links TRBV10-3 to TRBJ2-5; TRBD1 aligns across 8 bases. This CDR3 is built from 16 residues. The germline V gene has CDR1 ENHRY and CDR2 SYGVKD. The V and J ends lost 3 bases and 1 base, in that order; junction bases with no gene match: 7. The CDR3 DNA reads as TGTGCCATCAGTGAAGGGGCAGGGGGCGCCCAAGAGACCCAGTACTTC. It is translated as CAISEGAGGAQETQYF.

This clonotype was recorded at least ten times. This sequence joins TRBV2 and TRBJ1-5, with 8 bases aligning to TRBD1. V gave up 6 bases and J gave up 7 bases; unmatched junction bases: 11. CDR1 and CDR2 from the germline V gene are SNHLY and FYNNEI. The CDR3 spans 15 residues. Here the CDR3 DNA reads TGTGCCAGCAGCCTAGAGGACAGGGCGGGACAGCCCCAGCATTTT. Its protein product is CASSLEDRAGQPQHF.

Here the CDR3 DNA reads TGTGCCAGCAGCCTGGGCCCTGGGCCTGAAGCTTTCTTT. This sequence encodes CASSLGPGPEAFF. The chain uses TRBV5-5 and TRBJ1-1; D call uncertain. This CDR3 has 13 residues. Germline CDR1 reads SGHKS; CDR2 reads YYEKEE (reference sequence). Trimming pared 4 bases from V and 6 bases from J, leaving 13 bases between. The complete variable domain, with remaining parts taken from reference TRBV5-5 and TRBJ1-1, reads DAGVTQSPTHLIKTRGQQVTLRCSPISGHKSVSWYQQVLGQGPQFIFQYYEKEERGRGNFPDRFSARQFPNYSSELNVNALLLGDSALYLCASSLGPGPEAFFGQGTRLTVV.

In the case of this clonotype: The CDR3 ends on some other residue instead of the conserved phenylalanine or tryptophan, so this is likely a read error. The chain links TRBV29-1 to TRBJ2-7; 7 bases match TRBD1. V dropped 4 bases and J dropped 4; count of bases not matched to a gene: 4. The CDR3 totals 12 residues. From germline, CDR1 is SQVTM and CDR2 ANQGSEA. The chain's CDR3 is CSVVGQFYEQYL. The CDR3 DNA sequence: TGCAGCGTTGTGGGACAGTTTTACGAGCAGTACCTC.

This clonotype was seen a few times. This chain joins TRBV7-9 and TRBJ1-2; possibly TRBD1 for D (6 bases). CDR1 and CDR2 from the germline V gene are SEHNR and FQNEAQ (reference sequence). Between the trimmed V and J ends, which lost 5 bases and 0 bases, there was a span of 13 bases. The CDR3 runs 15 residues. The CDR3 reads CASSLQQGTNYGYTF. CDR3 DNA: TGTGCCAGCAGCCTACAACAGGGCACTAACTATGGCTACACCTTC.

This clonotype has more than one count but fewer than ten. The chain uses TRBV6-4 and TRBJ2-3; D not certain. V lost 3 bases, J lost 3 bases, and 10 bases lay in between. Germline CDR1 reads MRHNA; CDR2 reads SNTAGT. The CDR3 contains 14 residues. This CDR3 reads CASSEGGPTDTQYF. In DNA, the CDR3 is TGTGCCAGCAGTGAGGGTGGGCCAACAGATACGCAGTATTTT.

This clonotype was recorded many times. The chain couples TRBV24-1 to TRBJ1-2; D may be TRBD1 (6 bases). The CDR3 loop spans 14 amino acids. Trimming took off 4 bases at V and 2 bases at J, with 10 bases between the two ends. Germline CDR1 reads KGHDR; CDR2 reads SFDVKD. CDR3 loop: CATSDLTGNYGYTF. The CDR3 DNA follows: TGTGCCACCAGTGACTTGACAGGCAACTATGGCTACACCTTC.

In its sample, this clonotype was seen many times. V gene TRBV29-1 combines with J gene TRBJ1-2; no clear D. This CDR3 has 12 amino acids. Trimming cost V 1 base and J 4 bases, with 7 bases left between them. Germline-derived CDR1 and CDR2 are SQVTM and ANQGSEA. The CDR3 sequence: CSVEVWTYGYTF. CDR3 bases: TGCAGCGTTGAAGTCTGGACCTATGGCTACACCTTC. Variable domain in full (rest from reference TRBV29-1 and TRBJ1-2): SAVISQKPSRDICQRGTSLTIQCQVDSQVTMMFWYRQQPGQSLTLIATANQGSEATYESGFVIDKFPISRPNLTFSTLTVSNMSPEDSSIYLCSVEVWTYGYTFGSGTRLTVV.

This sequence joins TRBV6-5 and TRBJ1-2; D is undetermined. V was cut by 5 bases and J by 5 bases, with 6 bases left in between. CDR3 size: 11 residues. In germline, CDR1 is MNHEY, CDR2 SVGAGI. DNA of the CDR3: TGTGCCAGCAGTGTTTGGTATGGCTACACCTTC. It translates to CASSVWYGYTF.

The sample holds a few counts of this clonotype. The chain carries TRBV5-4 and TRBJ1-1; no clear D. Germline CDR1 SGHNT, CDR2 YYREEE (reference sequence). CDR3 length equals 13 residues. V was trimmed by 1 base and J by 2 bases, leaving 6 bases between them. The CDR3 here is CASSLPVNTEAFF. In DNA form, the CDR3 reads TGTGCCAGCAGCTTGCCGGTTAACACTGAAGCTTTCTTT. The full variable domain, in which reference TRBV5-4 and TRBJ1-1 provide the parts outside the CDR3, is ETGVTQSPTHLIKTRGQQVTLRCSSQSGHNTVSWYQQALGQGPQFIFQYYREEENGRGNFPPRFSGLQFPNYSSELNVNALELDDSALYLCASSLPVNTEAFFGQGTRLTVV.

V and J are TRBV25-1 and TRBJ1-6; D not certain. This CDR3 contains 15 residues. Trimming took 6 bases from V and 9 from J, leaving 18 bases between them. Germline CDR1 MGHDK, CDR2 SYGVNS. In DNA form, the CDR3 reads TGTGCCAGCAGCAACATTGGGGTTTCAGGTTCACCCCTCCACTTT. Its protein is CASSNIGVSGSPLHF.

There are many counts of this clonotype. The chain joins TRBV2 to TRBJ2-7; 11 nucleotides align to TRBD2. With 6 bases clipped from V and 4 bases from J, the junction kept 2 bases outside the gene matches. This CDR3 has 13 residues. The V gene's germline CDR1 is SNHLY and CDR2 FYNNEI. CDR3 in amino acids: CASRLAGAYEQYF. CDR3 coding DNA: TGTGCCAGCAGACTAGCGGGAGCATACGAGCAGTACTTC. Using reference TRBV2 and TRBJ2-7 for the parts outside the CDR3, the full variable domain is EPEVTQTPSHQVTQMGQEVILRCVPISNHLYFYWYRQILGQKVEFLVSFYNNEISEKSEIFDDQFSVERPDGSNFTLKIRSTKLEDSAMYFCASRLAGAYEQYFGPGTRLTVT.

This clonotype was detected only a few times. In nucleotides, the CDR3 is TGCGCCAGCAGCGTCCGACAATTAGGACTCGAAGAGACCCAGTACTTC. It specifies CASSVRQLGLEETQYF. The chain recombines TRBV5-1 with TRBJ2-5, with D possibly being TRBD2 (5 bases). Looked up from germline, CDR1 is SGHRS and CDR2 is YFSETQ. The CDR3 sequence is 16 residues long. V lost 4 bases to trimming and J lost 3 bases, with 19 bases between them.

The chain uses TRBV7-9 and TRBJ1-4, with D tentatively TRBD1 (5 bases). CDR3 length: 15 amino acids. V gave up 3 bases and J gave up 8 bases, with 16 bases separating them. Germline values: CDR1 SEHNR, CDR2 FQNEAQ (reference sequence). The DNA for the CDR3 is TGTGCCAGCAGCTTCCGGGGCGCCATCGGGGAAAAACTGTTTTTT. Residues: CASSFRGAIGEKLFF.